The 26 T cell receptor beta chains given below trace back to one sample, sequenced in a study of beta chain features in type 1 diabetes. Every bit of the isolated RNA underwent reverse transcription, so sequencing read expressed TCRB transcripts. Some clones are missing from TCRdb's copy, which holds only in-frame ones; the method was immunoSEQ multiplex PCR. The table includes fewer than 200,000 clones, roughly 8.1% detected once. Sequenced: central memory CD4+ T cells from blood. The source of these receptors is a man younger than 35 in good health.

The J gene is TRBJ2-3, the V gene TRBV30; 8 nucleotides agree with TRBD2. Germline assignment: CDR1 GTSNPN and CDR2 SVGIG (reference sequence). The V and J ends lost 3 bases and 3 bases, in that order; junction bases with no gene match: 11. The CDR3 consists of 16 residues. The CDR3 region has the DNA TGTGCCTGGAGACCGGCCGGGAGGGTTTTGACAGATACGCAGTATTTT. Protein sequence: CAWRPAGRVLTDTQYF.

This sequence joins TRBV5-8 and TRBJ1-2; the match to TRBD1 covers 7 bases. Germline V gives CDR1 SGHTS, CDR2 YDEGEE. V was clipped by 4 bases and J by 8 bases; unmatched bases: 14. The CDR3 is 15 residues long. The CDR3, as DNA: TGTGCCAGCAGCCCGGACGGGGACAGACCGGGAGGCTACACCTTC. Protein sequence: CASSPDGDRPGGYTF. The full variable domain, completed using reference TRBV5-8 and TRBJ1-2, is EAGVTQSPTHLIKTRGQQATLRCSPISGHTSVYWYQQALGLGLQFLLWYDEGEERNRGNFPPRFSGRQFPNYSSELNVNALELEDSALYLCASSPDGDRPGGYTFGSGTRLTVV.

This chain connects TRBV28 to TRBJ2-3; 7 bases align to TRBD2. Germline V gene data show CDR1 as MDHEN and CDR2 as SYDVKM. Trimming at V came to 0 bases and at J to 0 bases, leaving 3 bases not matched to a gene. The CDR3 has 16 amino acids. CDR3 protein: CASSLWGGDSTDTQYF. Written as DNA, the CDR3 is TGTGCCAGCAGTTTATGGGGGGGGGACAGCACAGATACGCAGTATTTT.

J is TRBJ2-3 and V is TRBV7-3; tentatively, D is TRBD2 (6 bases). The CDR3 is 18 residues long. From germline, CDR1 is SGHTA and CDR2 FQGTGA. V dropped 4 bases and J dropped 2 bases, with 22 bases sitting between them. The CDR3 is CASSSRDSWAGHTDTQYF. In nucleotides, the CDR3 is TGTGCCAGCAGCTCCCGGGACTCCTGGGCAGGACACACAGATACGCAGTATTTT.

The chain couples TRBV5-1 to TRBJ2-3, with 10 bases matching TRBD1. The J segment lost 2 bases and the V segment lost 0 bases, leaving 3 bases of the junction unmatched. The CDR3 contains 16 residues. Germline lookup yields CDR1 SGHRS and CDR2 YFSETQ. CDR3 residues: CASSLDGTGATDTQYF. CDR3 coding DNA: TGCGCCAGCAGCTTGGATGGGACAGGGGCCACAGATACGCAGTATTTT.

The rearrangement joins TRBV5-1 to TRBJ2-7, with TRBD2 as a possible D gene (8 bases). V gave up 4 bases and J gave up 0 bases, with 14 bases separating them. Germline lookup yields CDR1 SGHRS and CDR2 YFSETQ. This CDR3 has 15 amino acids. As DNA, the CDR3 is TGCGCCAGCAGCCTTAGCGGGACAGTCTCCTACGAGCAGTACTTC. It encodes CASSLSGTVSYEQYF. The entire variable domain, with the rest obtained from reference TRBV5-1 and TRBJ2-7, is as follows: KAGVTQTPRYLIKTRGQQVTLSCSPISGHRSVSWYQQTPGQGLQFLFEYFSETQRNKGNFPGRFSGRQFSNSRSEMNVSTLELGDSALYLCASSLSGTVSYEQYFGPGTRLTVT.

This clone was observed many times. V is TRBV7-6 and J is TRBJ2-7; 10 bases align to TRBD2. Germline V gives CDR1 SGHVS, CDR2 FNYEAQ. V shed 5 bases and J 0 bases; nucleotides not matched to a gene: 4. The CDR3 has 15 residues. Here the CDR3 reads CASSRLAGDSYEQYF. CDR3 DNA sequence: TGTGCCAGCAGCAGACTAGCGGGTGACTCCTACGAGCAGTACTTC.

The sample holds a few counts of this clone. This chain joins TRBV7-9 and TRBJ2-1; 9 bases match TRBD2. Germline V gene lookup returns CDR1 SEHNR and CDR2 FQNEAQ (reference sequence). This CDR3 region has 18 residues. J lost 3 bases, V lost 5 bases, and 14 bases had no gene match. This chain's CDR3 is CASSPKVRLAGNYNEQFF. The CDR3 DNA follows: TGTGCCAGCAGCCCAAAGGTGAGGCTAGCGGGAAACTACAATGAGCAGTTCTTC.

This clone occurred many times. The same CDR3 is also encoded by other DNA sequences in this sample. The rearrangement links TRBV18 to TRBJ1-1, with D unresolved. Trimming removed 2 bases from V and 1 base from J, with 5 bases in between. The CDR3 extends over 13 amino acids. In germline, CDR1 is KGHSH, CDR2 LQKENI. The CDR3, as DNA: TGTGCCAGCTCACCAGGGCAGAACACTGAAGCTTTCTTT. It encodes CASSPGQNTEAFF.

This rearrangement joins TRBV7-9 to TRBJ1-3, with D uncertain. This CDR3 region has 15 residues. Trimming stripped 5 bases from V and 2 bases from J, with 13 bases between. CDR1 is SEHNR, CDR2 FQNEAQ, per germline (reference sequence). The CDR3 DNA reads TGTGCCAGCAGCCGAGGGAGTAACCCTGGAAACACCATATATTTT. It is translated as CASSRGSNPGNTIYF.

This clone was seen only a few times. V and J are TRBV28 and TRBJ2-7; the match to TRBD2 covers 8 bases. CDR3 size: 14 residues. Germline trimming cut 2 bases from V and 7 bases from J; bases unmatched to any gene: 7. Per germline, CDR1 MDHEN and CDR2 SYDVKM. The CDR3: CASSLGPAGAEQYF. The CDR3 region has the DNA TGTGCCAGCAGTTTAGGGCCAGCGGGAGCGGAGCAGTACTTC.

The chain recombines TRBV11-3 with TRBJ2-3; possible D gene TRBD2, 5 bases. This CDR3 comprises 15 residues. Trimming took off 5 bases at V and 3 bases at J, with 15 bases between the two ends. From germline, CDR1 is SGHNT and CDR2 YENEEA. CDR3 DNA: TGTGCCAGCAGCCTAACTGGACTGGCGACAGATACGCAGTATTTT. This encodes CASSLTGLATDTQYF.

As to this clone: The junction and the germline gene differ at one end; a read error may be behind it. This chain uses TRBV30 with TRBJ1-1; D gene uncertain. The germline gives CDR1 GTSNPN, CDR2 SVGIG (reference sequence). The CDR3 is 10 residues long. Written as DNA, the CDR3 is TGTGCCTGTGGACTCCCGAGGACTATCTTT. Its protein is CACGLPRTIF. Full variable domain (outside the CDR3, taken from reference TRBV30 and TRBJ1-1): SQTIHQWPATLVQPVGSPLSLECTVEGTSNPNLYWYRQAAGRGLQLLFYSVGIGQISSEVPQNLSASRPQDRQFILSSKKLLLSDSGFYLCACGLPRTIFGQGTRLTVV.

This clone occurred a few times. The chain couples TRBV2 to TRBJ1-5; 7 bases map to TRBD1. The CDR3 loop spans 15 amino acids. V was clipped by 3 bases and J by 7 bases; unmatched bases: 9. The V gene's germline CDR1 is SNHLY and CDR2 FYNNEI. The CDR3, as DNA: TGTGCCAGCAGTGACGGGACAGTATTTGGACAGCCCCAGCATTTT. Its translation: CASSDGTVFGQPQHF.

The rearrangement joins TRBV7-2 to TRBJ2-3; the D is unclear. Germline V gene lookup returns CDR1 SGHTA and CDR2 FQGNSA. Trimming left V 2 bases short and J 2 bases short, with 11 bases between. The CDR3 contains 15 residues. The CDR3 region has the DNA TGTGCCAGCAGCTTAAAATCTTCTTACACAGATACGCAGTATTTT. Protein: CASSLKSSYTDTQYF.

CDR3: CSVGLGWTGGHEQYF. The CDR3 DNA is TGCAGCGTTGGGCTTGGCTGGACAGGGGGCCACGAGCAGTACTTC. The chain combines TRBV29-1 with TRBJ2-7, with 11 bases aligning to TRBD1. The CDR3 runs to 15 residues. The V segment lost 4 bases and the J segment 5 bases; nucleotides outside the gene matches: 10. CDR1 SQVTM and CDR2 ANQGSEA come from the germline V gene.

The gene calls are TRBV5-8 and TRBJ2-7; tentatively, D is TRBD1 (6 bases). V shed 0 bases and J shed 0 bases, with 10 bases lying between them. The germline V gene has CDR1 SGHTS and CDR2 YDEGEE. The CDR3 sequence is 15 residues long. CDR3 in amino acids: CASSLEGTSSYEQYF. In DNA, the CDR3 is TGTGCCAGCAGCTTGGAAGGGACATCCTCCTACGAGCAGTACTTC.

V and J are TRBV11-3 and TRBJ2-5; D not resolved. This CDR3 region has 10 residues. The V gene's germline CDR1 is SGHNT and CDR2 YENEEA. The germline V and J ends were trimmed by 5 bases and 7 bases, with 5 bases remaining between them. In DNA form, the CDR3 reads TGTGCCAGCAGCCCCGGGACCCAGTACTTC. Its protein product is CASSPGTQYF. Full variable domain (remainder filled in from reference TRBV11-3 and TRBJ2-5): EAGVVQSPRYKIIEKKQPVAFWCNPISGHNTLYWYLQNLGQGPELLIRYENEEAVDDSQLPKDRFSAERLKGVDSTLKIQPAELGDSAVYLCASSPGTQYFGPGTRLLVL.

Only a few counts were recorded for this clone. The gene calls are TRBV15 and TRBJ1-2, with TRBD1 as a possible D gene (5 bases). V was cut by 1 base and J by 8 bases, with 17 bases left in between. Germline assignment: CDR1 LNHNV and CDR2 YYDKDF (reference sequence). The CDR3 runs 15 residues. CDR3 nucleotide sequence: TGTGCCACCAGCAGAGCGGACACCCAGGGTAGGGGCTACACCTTC. It yields the protein CATSRADTQGRGYTF.

Here the CDR3 DNA reads TGTGCCAGCAGCGACAGGGAAAACAATGAAAAACTGTTTTTT. This gives the protein CASSDRENNEKLFF. The chain employs TRBV6-6 and TRBJ1-4; 7 bases agree with TRBD1. The germline V gene encodes CDR1 MNHNY and CDR2 SVGAGI (reference sequence). J lost 5 bases, V lost 6 bases, and 6 bases had no gene match. The CDR3 is made up of 14 amino acids.

The chain couples TRBV7-8 to TRBJ2-7, with 7 bases aligning to TRBD2. V was pared by 5 bases and J by 5 bases, with 9 bases of the junction left unmatched. In germline, CDR1 is SGHVS, CDR2 FQNEAQ. The CDR3 totals 14 residues. CDR3 sequence: CASSPLTSTDEQYF. The CDR3 DNA is TGTGCCAGCAGCCCGTTGACTAGCACAGACGAGCAGTACTTC.

This chain's CDR3 is CASSAQGYTEAFF. The CDR3 DNA reads TGTGCCAGCAGCGCGCAGGGATACACTGAAGCTTTCTTT. The rearrangement joins TRBV25-1 to TRBJ1-1, with D perhaps TRBD1 (5 bases). Germline V gives CDR1 MGHDK, CDR2 SYGVNS. The CDR3 consists of 13 residues. Trimming stripped 6 bases from V and 3 bases from J, with 11 bases between.

This clone was seen only a few times. The V gene is TRBV5-6, the J gene TRBJ2-4, with D possibly matching TRBD1 (6 bases). V dropped 3 bases and J dropped 1 base, with 17 bases sitting between them. The CDR3 is 17 residues long. In germline, CDR1 is SGHDT, CDR2 YYEEEE. The CDR3 reads CASSSVITGKAKNIQYF. As DNA, the CDR3 is TGTGCCAGCAGCTCGGTAATCACAGGGAAGGCCAAAAACATTCAGTACTTC.

This clone has more than one count but fewer than ten. The rearrangement joins TRBV12-5 to TRBJ1-1; possible D gene TRBD1, 5 bases. Germline V lookup: CDR1 LGHNT, CDR2 FRNRAP. This CDR3 has 12 amino acids. Trimming took 8 bases from V and 7 from J, leaving 14 bases between them. The DNA for the CDR3 is TGTGCTAGTTCCGGGGGAGAAGATGAAGCTTTCTTT. It yields the protein CASSGGEDEAFF.

This clone occurred a few times. V and J are TRBV5-1 and TRBJ2-3; 9 bases agree with TRBD2. Germline V gene lookup returns CDR1 SGHRS and CDR2 YFSETQ. CDR3 length: 15 residues. The V gene end was trimmed by 4 bases and the J gene end by 3 bases; junction bases not matched to a gene: 6. CDR3 bases: TGCGCCAGCAGCCAAGGAGCGGGGGGAACAGATACGCAGTATTTT. It is translated as CASSQGAGGTDTQYF.

This chain uses TRBV4-2 with TRBJ1-1; 7 bases map to TRBD1. The junction had 13 bases not matched to a gene; V was cut back by 0 bases and J by 6 bases. Germline CDR1 and CDR2: LGHNA and YNFKEQ. This CDR3 is 17 amino acids long. CDR3 sequence (DNA): TGTGCCAGCAGCCAAGAAAGAAGAGGCAGGGGGAAGCCTGAAGCTTTCTTT. Translation: CASSQERRGRGKPEAFF.